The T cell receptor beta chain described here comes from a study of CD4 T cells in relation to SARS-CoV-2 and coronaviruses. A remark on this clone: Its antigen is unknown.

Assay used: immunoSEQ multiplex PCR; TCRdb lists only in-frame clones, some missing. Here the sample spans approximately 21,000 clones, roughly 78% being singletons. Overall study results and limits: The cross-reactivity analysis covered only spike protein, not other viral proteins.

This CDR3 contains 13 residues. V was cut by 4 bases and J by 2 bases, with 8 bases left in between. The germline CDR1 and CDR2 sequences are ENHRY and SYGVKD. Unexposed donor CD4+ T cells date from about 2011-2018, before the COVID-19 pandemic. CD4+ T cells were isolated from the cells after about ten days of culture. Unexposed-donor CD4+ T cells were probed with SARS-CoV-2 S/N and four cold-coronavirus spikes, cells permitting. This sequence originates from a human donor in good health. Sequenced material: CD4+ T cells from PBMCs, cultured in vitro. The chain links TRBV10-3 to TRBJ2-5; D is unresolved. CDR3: CAISGRRQETQYF. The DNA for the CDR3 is TGTGCCATCAGTGGTAGGAGACAAGAGACCCAGTACTTC.